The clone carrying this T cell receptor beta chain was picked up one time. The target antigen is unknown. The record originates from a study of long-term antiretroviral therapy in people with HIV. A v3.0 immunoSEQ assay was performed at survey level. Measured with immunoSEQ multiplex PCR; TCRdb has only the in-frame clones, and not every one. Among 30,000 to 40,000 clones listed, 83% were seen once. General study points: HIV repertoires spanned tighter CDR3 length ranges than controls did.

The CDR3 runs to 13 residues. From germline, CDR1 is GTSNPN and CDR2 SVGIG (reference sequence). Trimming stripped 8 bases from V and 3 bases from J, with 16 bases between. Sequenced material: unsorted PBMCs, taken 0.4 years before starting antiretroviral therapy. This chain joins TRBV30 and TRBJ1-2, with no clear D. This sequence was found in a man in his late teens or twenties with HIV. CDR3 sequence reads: CALDPPGDYGYTF. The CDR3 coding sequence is TGTGCCCTGGACCCCCCCGGGGACTATGGCTACACCTTC. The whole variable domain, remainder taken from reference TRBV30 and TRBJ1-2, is SQTIHQWPATLVQPVGSPLSLECTVEGTSNPNLYWYRQAAGRGLQLLFYSVGIGQISSEVPQNLSASRPQDRQFILSSKKLLLSDSGFYLCALDPPGDYGYTFGSGTRLTVV.